This TCR beta chain came from a study of molecular identifiers for immune sequencing clone quantification. Sorted inputs of about 19,000 to 1,100,000 cells, with 10%, 30% or 50% RNA, yielded naive CD8 libraries. A CD8+CD4-CCR7+CD45RA+ phenotype served as the sorting definition for naive CD8 T cells. V trimming: 5 bases; J trimming: 5 bases; junction bases outside the gene matches: 6. The CDR3 consists of 15 residues. The germline V gene encodes CDR1 LNHDA and CDR2 SQIVND (reference sequence). TCRdb fed the PCR reads into MiXCR, producing one record per CDR3 protein. The sample records around 320,000 distinct CDR3 sequences, 24% being singletons. Findings and limits, study-wide: Barcode collisions between identical TCR molecules could shrink estimates of highly expanded clone sizes.

This clonotype has at least ten counts. Its antigen is not known. This sequence originates from a human donor in good health. Some libraries in this study had Jurkat cell RNA spiked in. This chain uses TRBV19 with TRBJ2-7, with 13 bases aligning to TRBD2. Sequencing used naive CD8+ T cells from blood, with Jurkat cell RNA spiked in. Regarding subset: FACS-sorted CD8+CD4-CCR7+CD45RA+ naive T cells. CDR3 amino acids: CASSAGLAGANEQYF. The CDR3 coding sequence is TGTGCCAGTAGTGCCGGACTAGCGGGAGCTAACGAGCAGTACTTC.